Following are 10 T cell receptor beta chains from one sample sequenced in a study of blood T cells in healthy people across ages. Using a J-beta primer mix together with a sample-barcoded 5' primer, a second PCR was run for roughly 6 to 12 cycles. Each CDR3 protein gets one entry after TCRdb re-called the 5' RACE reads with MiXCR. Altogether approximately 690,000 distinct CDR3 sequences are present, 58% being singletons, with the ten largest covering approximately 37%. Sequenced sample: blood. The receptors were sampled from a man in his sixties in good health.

The CDR3 loop is CSASGGAGYEQFF. In nucleotides, the CDR3 is TGCAGTGCTAGCGGGGGGGCCGGGTATGAGCAGTTCTTC. The chain is built from TRBV20-1 and TRBJ2-1; 8 bases map to TRBD2. The CDR3 totals 13 residues. V gave up 3 bases and J gave up 8 bases; unmatched junction bases: 6. Germline loops: CDR1 DFQATT, CDR2 SNEGSKA (reference sequence).

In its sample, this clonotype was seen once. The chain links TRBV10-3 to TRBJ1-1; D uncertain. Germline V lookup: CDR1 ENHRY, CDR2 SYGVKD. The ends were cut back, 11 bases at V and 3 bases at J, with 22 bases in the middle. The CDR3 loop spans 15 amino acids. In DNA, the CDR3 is TGTGCCTCGAGGCAGGCCTCCTCCGGGGACACTGAAGCTTTCTTT. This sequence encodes CASRQASSGDTEAFF.

CDR3 nucleotide sequence: TGTGCCAGCAGCTTACTGATAGCGGGGGGGAATGAGCAGTTCTTC. As protein: CASSLLIAGGNEQFF. The chain couples TRBV11-2 to TRBJ2-1, with 11 bases matching TRBD2. The germline CDR1 and CDR2 sequences are SGHAT and FQNNGV. With V trimmed by 2 bases and J by 7 bases, 4 bases remained unmatched. The CDR3 loop spans 15 amino acids. The full variable domain, completed using reference TRBV11-2 and TRBJ2-1, is EAGVAQSPRYKIIEKRQSVAFWCNPISGHATLYWYQQILGQGPKLLIQFQNNGVVDDSQLPKDRFSAERLKGVDSTLKIQPAKLEDSAVYLCASSLLIAGGNEQFFGPGTRLTVL.

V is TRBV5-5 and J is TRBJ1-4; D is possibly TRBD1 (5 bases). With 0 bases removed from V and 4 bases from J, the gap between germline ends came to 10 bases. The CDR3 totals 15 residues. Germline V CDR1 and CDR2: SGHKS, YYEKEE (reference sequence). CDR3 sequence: CASSLVQGINEKLFF. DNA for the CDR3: TGTGCCAGCAGCTTGGTTCAGGGTATTAATGAAAAACTGTTTTTT.

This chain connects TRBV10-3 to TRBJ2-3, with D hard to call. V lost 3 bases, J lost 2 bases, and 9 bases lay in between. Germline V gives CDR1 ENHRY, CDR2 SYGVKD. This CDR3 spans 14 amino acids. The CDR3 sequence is CAISEQPPTDTQYF. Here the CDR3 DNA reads TGTGCCATCAGTGAACAGCCCCCCACAGATACGCAGTATTTT.

CDR3 amino acids: CASSKPRGRGPFETQYF. CDR3 nucleotide sequence: TGTGCCAGCAGCAAACCCAGGGGGCGAGGGCCGTTTGAGACCCAGTACTTC. V gene TRBV21-1 combines with J gene TRBJ2-5; the tabulated D call, TRBD1, remains unverified against the DNA. TRBV21-1 is annotated as a pseudogene. The CDR3 has 17 residues.

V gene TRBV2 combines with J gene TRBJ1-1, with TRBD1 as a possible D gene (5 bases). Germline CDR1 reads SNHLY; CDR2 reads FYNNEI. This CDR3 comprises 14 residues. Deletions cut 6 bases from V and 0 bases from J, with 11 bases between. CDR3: CASRRQLMNTEAFF. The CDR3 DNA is TGTGCCAGCAGGAGACAGCTCATGAACACTGAAGCTTTCTTT.

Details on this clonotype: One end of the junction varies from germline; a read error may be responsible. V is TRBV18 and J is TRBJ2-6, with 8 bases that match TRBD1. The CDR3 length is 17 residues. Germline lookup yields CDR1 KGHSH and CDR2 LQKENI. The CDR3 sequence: CASSQGQATSGVNVLTF. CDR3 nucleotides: TGTGCCAGCTCACAGGGACAGGCCACCTCTGGGGTCAACGTCCTGACTTTC. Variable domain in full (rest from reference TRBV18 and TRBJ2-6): NAGVMQNPRHLVRRRGQEARLRCSPMKGHSHVYWYRQLPEEGLKFMVYLQKENIIDESGMPKERFSAEFPKEGPSILRIQQVVRGDSAAYFCASSQGQATSGVNVLTFGAGSRLTVL.

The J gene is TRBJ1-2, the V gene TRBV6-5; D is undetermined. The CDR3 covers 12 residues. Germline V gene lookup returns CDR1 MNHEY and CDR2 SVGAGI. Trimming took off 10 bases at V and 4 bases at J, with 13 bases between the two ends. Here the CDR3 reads CATSRVPYGYTF. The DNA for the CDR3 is TGTGCCACCTCGAGGGTCCCCTATGGCTACACCTTC.

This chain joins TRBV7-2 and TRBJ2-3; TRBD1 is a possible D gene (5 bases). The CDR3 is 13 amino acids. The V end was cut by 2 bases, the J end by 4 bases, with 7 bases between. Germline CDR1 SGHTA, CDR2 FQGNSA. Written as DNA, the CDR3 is TGTGCCAGCAGCTTATTGGGGCCAGATACGCAGTATTTT. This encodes CASSLLGPDTQYF.